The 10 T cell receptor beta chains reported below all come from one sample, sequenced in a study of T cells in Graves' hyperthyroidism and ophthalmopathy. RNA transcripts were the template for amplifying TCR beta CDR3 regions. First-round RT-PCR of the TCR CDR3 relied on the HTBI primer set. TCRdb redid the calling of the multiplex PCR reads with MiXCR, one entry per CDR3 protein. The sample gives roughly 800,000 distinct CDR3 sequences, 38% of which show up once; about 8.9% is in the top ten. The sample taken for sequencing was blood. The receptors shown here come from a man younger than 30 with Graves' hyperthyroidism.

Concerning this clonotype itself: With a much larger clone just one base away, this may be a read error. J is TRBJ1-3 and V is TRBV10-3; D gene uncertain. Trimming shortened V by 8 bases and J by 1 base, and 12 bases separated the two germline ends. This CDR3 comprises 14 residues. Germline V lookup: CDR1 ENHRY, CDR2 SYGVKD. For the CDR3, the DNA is TGTGCCATCCGGGAGGATGGGTCTGGAAACACCATATATTTT. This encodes CAIREDGSGNTIYF.

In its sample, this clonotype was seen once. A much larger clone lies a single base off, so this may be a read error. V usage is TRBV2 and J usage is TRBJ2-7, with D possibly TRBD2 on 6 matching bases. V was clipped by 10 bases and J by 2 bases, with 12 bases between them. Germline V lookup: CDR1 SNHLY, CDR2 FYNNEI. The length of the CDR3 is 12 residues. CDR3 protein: CATLGGTYEQYF. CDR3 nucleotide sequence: TGTGCCACCCTCGGGGGAACCTACGAGCAGTACTTC.

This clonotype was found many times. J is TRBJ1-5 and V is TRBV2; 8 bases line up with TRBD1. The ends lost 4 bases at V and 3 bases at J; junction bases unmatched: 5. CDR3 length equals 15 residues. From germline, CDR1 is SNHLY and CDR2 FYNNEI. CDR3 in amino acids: CASSAGRGPNQPQHF. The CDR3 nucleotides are TGTGCCAGCAGTGCCGGCAGGGGGCCCAATCAGCCCCAGCATTTT.

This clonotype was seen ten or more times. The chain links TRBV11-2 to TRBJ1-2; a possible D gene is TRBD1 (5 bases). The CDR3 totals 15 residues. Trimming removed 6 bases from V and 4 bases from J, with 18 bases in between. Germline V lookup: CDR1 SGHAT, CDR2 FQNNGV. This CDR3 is CASSHLGGGPYGYTF. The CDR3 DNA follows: TGTGCCAGCAGTCACCTAGGCGGGGGTCCCTATGGCTACACCTTC.

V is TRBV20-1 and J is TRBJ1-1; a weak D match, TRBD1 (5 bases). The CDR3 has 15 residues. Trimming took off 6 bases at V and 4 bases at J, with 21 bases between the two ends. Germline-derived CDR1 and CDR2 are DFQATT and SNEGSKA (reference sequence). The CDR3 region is CSAHEVGGLSTEAFF. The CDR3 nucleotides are TGCAGTGCCCATGAGGTGGGGGGATTGAGCACTGAAGCTTTCTTT.

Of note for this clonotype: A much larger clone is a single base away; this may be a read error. CDR3 nucleotides: TGTGTCAGCAGCCCAGGACAGGGAAGAACTGGGGCCAACGTCCTGACTTTC. Residues: CVSSPGQGRTGANVLTF. The chain employs TRBV7-9 and TRBJ2-6; TRBD1 matches at 8 bases. The length of the CDR3 is 17 residues. Germline CDR1 SEHNR, CDR2 FQNEAQ (reference sequence). The full variable domain, with the rest looked up from reference TRBV7-9 and TRBJ2-6, is DTGVSQNPRHKITKRGQNVTFRCDPISEHNRLYWYRQTLGQGPEFLTYFQNEAQLEKSRLLSDRFSAERPKGSFSTLEIQRTEQGDSAMYLCVSSPGQGRTGANVLTFGAGSRLTVL.

The CDR3 DNA reads as TGTGCCACCAGCAGAGTGGGTGCTAGCGGGACCTACGAGCAGTACTTC. Encoded protein: CATSRVGASGTYEQYF. J is TRBJ2-7 and V is TRBV15; 9 positions match TRBD2. This CDR3 is built from 16 residues. CDR1 is LNHNV, CDR2 YYDKDF, per germline (reference sequence). After removal of 1 base from V and 2 bases from J, the junction contained 6 bases not matched to a gene.

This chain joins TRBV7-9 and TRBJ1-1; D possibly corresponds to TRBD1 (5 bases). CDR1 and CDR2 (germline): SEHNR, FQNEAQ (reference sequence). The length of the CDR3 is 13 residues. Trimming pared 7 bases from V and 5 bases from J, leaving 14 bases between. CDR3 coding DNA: TGTGCCAGCAAAGGGGCCCCGAGAACTGAAGCTTTCTTT. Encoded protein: CASKGAPRTEAFF.

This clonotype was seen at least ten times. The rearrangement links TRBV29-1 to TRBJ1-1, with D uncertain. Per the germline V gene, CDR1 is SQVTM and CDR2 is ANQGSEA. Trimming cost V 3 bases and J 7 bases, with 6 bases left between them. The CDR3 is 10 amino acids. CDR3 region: CSVDGYEAFF. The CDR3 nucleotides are TGCAGCGTTGACGGATATGAAGCTTTCTTT.

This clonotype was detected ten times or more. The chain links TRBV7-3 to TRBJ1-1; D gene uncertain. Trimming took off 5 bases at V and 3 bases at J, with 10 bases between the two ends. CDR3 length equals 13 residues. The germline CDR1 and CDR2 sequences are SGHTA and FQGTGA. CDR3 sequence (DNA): TGTGCCAGCAGCCCCTTCCACGACACTGAAGCTTTCTTT. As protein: CASSPFHDTEAFF.